This is a list of T cell receptor beta chains from one sample in a study of T cells in localized non-small cell lung cancer. Clones were sequenced by immunoSEQ multiplex PCR, and TCRdb holds only the in-frame ones, with some missing. Among 15,000 or so clones listed, approximately 87% were seen once. The sequenced sample was peripheral blood mononuclear cells, obtained before any cancer treatment. These receptors were obtained from a male donor aged 60 or older with stage II lung adenocarcinoma. Each CDR3 is given with its conserved first and last residue. The D gene is left open where the match is weak. Rows may omit the clone size; those that give it use once, few, many or a size class.

d_call: TRBD1
clone_size: few
j_call: TRBJ1-2
v_call: TRBV19
cdr3_nt: TGTGCCAGTAGTACAGGACAGGGGGTGAATGGCTACACCTTC
cdr3_aa: CASSTGQGVNGYTF

d_call: TRBD2
clone_size: once
j_call: TRBJ2-1
v_call: TRBV5-1
cdr3_nt: TGCGCCAGCAGCTTAGGACTAGCGGGAGGAAATGAGCAGTTCTTC
cdr3_aa: CASSLGLAGGNEQFF

d_call: NA
clone_size: NA
j_call: TRBJ1-1
v_call: TRBV5-1
cdr3_nt: TGCGCCAGCAGCTGGGGGTCGACTGTTGAAGCTTTCTTT
cdr3_aa: CASSWGSTVEAFF

d_call: NA
clone_size: NA
j_call: TRBJ1-4
v_call: TRBV5-1
cdr3_nt: TGCGCCAGCAGCTTTCAGGGCCCGAATGAAAAACTGTTTTTT
cdr3_aa: CASSFQGPNEKLFF

d_call: TRBD1
clone_size: NA
j_call: TRBJ2-2
v_call: TRBV5-4
cdr3_nt: TGTGCCAGCAGCCCGACAGGGTTGAACACCGGGGAGCTGTTTTTT
cdr3_aa: CASSPTGLNTGELFF

d_call: TRBD1
clone_size: NA
j_call: TRBJ1-1
v_call: TRBV10-3
cdr3_nt: TGTGCCATCAGTCGAGTCCCGGGACAGGGACCGAACACTGAAGCTTTCTTT
cdr3_aa: CAISRVPGQGPNTEAFF

d_call: NA
clone_size: NA
j_call: TRBJ2-1
v_call: TRBV7-8
cdr3_nt: TGTGCCAGCAGCTTGATCAACTTGGGGAATGAGCAGTTCTTC
cdr3_aa: CASSLINLGNEQFF

d_call: TRBD2
clone_size: NA
j_call: TRBJ2-7
v_call: TRBV11-2
cdr3_nt: TGTGCCAGCAGCTTCACTAGCGGGAGGGTAAACGAGCAGTACTTC
cdr3_aa: CASSFTSGRVNEQYF

d_call: NA
clone_size: few
j_call: TRBJ1-1
v_call: TRBV21-1
cdr3_nt: TGTGCCAGCAGCAAAGCTAGAAGGCCGATGAACACTGAAGCTTTCTTT
cdr3_aa: CASSKARRPMNTEAFF

d_call: TRBD1
clone_size: NA
j_call: TRBJ1-6
v_call: TRBV9
cdr3_nt: TGTGCCAGCAGCGCCGGGACAGGGGGCCATAATTCACCCCTCCACTTT
cdr3_aa: CASSAGTGGHNSPLHF

d_call: NA
clone_size: NA
j_call: TRBJ1-5
v_call: TRBV7-8
cdr3_nt: TGTGCCAGCAGCGTAAACCCGAATCAGCCCCAGCATTTT
cdr3_aa: CASSVNPNQPQHF

d_call: TRBD2
clone_size: NA
j_call: TRBJ2-1
v_call: TRBV29-1
cdr3_nt: TGCAGCGTTGAGGGCGGGAGCAACTACAATGAGCAGTTCTTC
cdr3_aa: CSVEGGSNYNEQFF

d_call: TRBD1
clone_size: few
j_call: TRBJ1-5
v_call: TRBV2
cdr3_nt: TGTGCCAGCAGGGGACAGGGCGGTCAGCCCCAGCATTTT
cdr3_aa: CASRGQGGQPQHF

d_call: TRBD2
clone_size: NA
j_call: TRBJ2-3
v_call: TRBV11-2
cdr3_nt: TGTGCCAGCACCCTCACTGGGGGAGGGCGCCACACAGATACGCAGTATTTT
cdr3_aa: CASTLTGGGRHTDTQYF

d_call: NA
clone_size: NA
j_call: TRBJ1-1
v_call: TRBV29-1
cdr3_nt: TGCAGCGTTGGGACAATAACTACTAGAAGGGCTGAAGCTTTCTTT
cdr3_aa: CSVGTITTRRAEAFF

d_call: NA
clone_size: NA
j_call: TRBJ2-7
v_call: TRBV9
cdr3_nt: TGTGCCAGCAGCGTAGATCCAGGGGCTGTTACCTACGAGCAGTACTTC
cdr3_aa: CASSVDPGAVTYEQYF

d_call: NA
clone_size: NA
j_call: TRBJ1-1
v_call: TRBV28
cdr3_nt: TGTGCCAACGCAACCGGGGCGGCGGCGAACACTGAAGCTTTCTTT
cdr3_aa: CANATGAAANTEAFF

d_call: NA
clone_size: NA
j_call: TRBJ1-1
v_call: TRBV9
cdr3_nt: TGTGCCAGCAGCCCCCGAGGAGGGAAGGTGAACACTGAAGCTTTCTTT
cdr3_aa: CASSPRGGKVNTEAFF

d_call: TRBD2
clone_size: NA
j_call: TRBJ2-1
v_call: TRBV5-1
cdr3_nt: TGCGCCAGCAGCTTGACAAAGGGAGGGTCCTACAATGAGCAGTTCTTC
cdr3_aa: CASSLTKGGSYNEQFF

d_call: NA
clone_size: few
j_call: TRBJ1-5
v_call: TRBV18
cdr3_nt: TGTGCCAGCTCACCATCGGGGAATCAGCCCCAGCATTTT
cdr3_aa: CASSPSGNQPQHF

d_call: TRBD2
clone_size: NA
j_call: TRBJ2-5
v_call: TRBV19
cdr3_nt: TGTGCCAGTAGTAACGTAGCGGGAGTATCCCAAGAGACCCAGTACTTC
cdr3_aa: CASSNVAGVSQETQYF

d_call: NA
clone_size: NA
j_call: TRBJ2-3
v_call: TRBV6-1
cdr3_nt: TGTGCCAGCAGAATGGAGTGGGGTAGCACAGATACGCAGTATTTT
cdr3_aa: CASRMEWGSTDTQYF

d_call: TRBD2
clone_size: once
j_call: TRBJ2-2
v_call: TRBV10-2
cdr3_nt: TGCGCCAGCTCGGGACTAGCGGGCACCGGGGAGCTGTTTTTT
cdr3_aa: CASSGLAGTGELFF

d_call: NA
clone_size: NA
j_call: TRBJ1-5
v_call: TRBV11-2
cdr3_nt: TGTGCCAGCAGCTTAGGACCGGGATCCAATCAGCCCCAGCATTTT
cdr3_aa: CASSLGPGSNQPQHF

d_call: NA
clone_size: NA
j_call: TRBJ2-1
v_call: TRBV30
cdr3_nt: TGTGCCTGGAGTGTACTCTCTGAGGAGCAGTTCTTC
cdr3_aa: CAWSVLSEEQFF

d_call: TRBD2
clone_size: NA
j_call: TRBJ2-7
v_call: TRBV4-1
cdr3_nt: TGCGCCAGCAGCCAAGATACCCGACTAGCGGCCCGTTACGAGCAGTACTTC
cdr3_aa: CASSQDTRLAARYEQYF

d_call: TRBD1
clone_size: NA
j_call: TRBJ2-7
v_call: TRBV5-6
cdr3_nt: TGTGCCAGCAGCCGGGACAGCCTCTTCCCCTACGAGCAGTACTTC
cdr3_aa: CASSRDSLFPYEQYF

d_call: TRBD1
clone_size: NA
j_call: TRBJ2-7
v_call: TRBV19
cdr3_nt: TGTGCCAGTAGTATTTCAATTGGGACAGGGGGCTCCGAGCAGTACTTC
cdr3_aa: CASSISIGTGGSEQYF

d_call: TRBD1
clone_size: NA
j_call: TRBJ2-4
v_call: TRBV4-1
cdr3_nt: TGCGCCAGCAGCCAACCAGGGGGCCAAGGCAAAAACATTCAGTACTTC
cdr3_aa: CASSQPGGQGKNIQYF

d_call: NA
clone_size: NA
j_call: TRBJ1-3
v_call: TRBV18
cdr3_nt: TGTGCCAGCTCAGACCAGGTGGGGAAGCCTGGAAACACCATATATTTT
cdr3_aa: CASSDQVGKPGNTIYF

d_call: NA
clone_size: NA
j_call: TRBJ2-7
v_call: TRBV18
cdr3_nt: TGTGCCAGCTCTGACGGGACAATTTTTGCCGAGCAGTACTTC
cdr3_aa: CASSDGTIFAEQYF

d_call: NA
clone_size: NA
j_call: TRBJ2-3
v_call: TRBV29-1
cdr3_nt: TGCAGCTCTCGGCGCAGGCAGGGGACAGATACGCAGTATTTT
cdr3_aa: CSSRRRQGTDTQYF

d_call: NA
clone_size: once
j_call: TRBJ2-2
v_call: TRBV7-8
cdr3_nt: TGTGCCAGCAGCCCGACCCTGGGAGGGGAGCTGTTTTTT
cdr3_aa: CASSPTLGGELFF

d_call: TRBD2
clone_size: NA
j_call: TRBJ2-3
v_call: TRBV5-1
cdr3_nt: TGCGCCAGCAGCAAGACTAGCGGGGTAAACACAGATACGCAGTATTTT
cdr3_aa: CASSKTSGVNTDTQYF

d_call: NA
clone_size: NA
j_call: TRBJ2-1
v_call: TRBV14
cdr3_nt: TGTGCCAGCAGCCCTAGTAGTGAGCAGTTCTTC
cdr3_aa: CASSPSSEQFF

d_call: NA
clone_size: NA
j_call: TRBJ1-3
v_call: TRBV7-8
cdr3_nt: TGTGCCAGCAGCTTCGGTCGGCCCGCTGGAAACACCATATATTTT
cdr3_aa: CASSFGRPAGNTIYF

d_call: NA
clone_size: NA
j_call: TRBJ1-2
v_call: TRBV5-6
cdr3_nt: TGTGCCAGCAGCTTCCGTAGGGAGTTTCACGGCTACACCTTC
cdr3_aa: CASSFRREFHGYTF

d_call: NA
clone_size: once
j_call: TRBJ1-5
v_call: TRBV30
cdr3_nt: TGTGCCTGGAGTGTAAGGGAAGGCGGCAATCAGCCCCAGCATTTT
cdr3_aa: CAWSVREGGNQPQHF

d_call: NA
clone_size: NA
j_call: TRBJ1-2
v_call: TRBV14
cdr3_nt: TGTGCCAGCAGCCAAGCGGCCGGGGCCGCCCGAAACTATGGCTACACCTTC
cdr3_aa: CASSQAAGAARNYGYTF

d_call: NA
clone_size: NA
j_call: TRBJ1-3
v_call: TRBV9
cdr3_nt: TGTGCCAGCAGCGTAGATTTGGGAGCCGGAAACACCATATATTTT
cdr3_aa: CASSVDLGAGNTIYF

d_call: NA
clone_size: NA
j_call: TRBJ2-3
v_call: TRBV29-1
cdr3_nt: TGCAGCGTCCCGAGGAGCGGAGGAGGAGATACGCAGTATTTT
cdr3_aa: CSVPRSGGGDTQYF

d_call: TRBD1
clone_size: NA
j_call: TRBJ2-6
v_call: TRBV2
cdr3_nt: TGTGCCAGCAAACAGGGGTTTTTTGGGGCCAACGTCCTGACTTTC
cdr3_aa: CASKQGFFGANVLTF

d_call: TRBD1
clone_size: NA
j_call: TRBJ1-4
v_call: TRBV7-9
cdr3_nt: TGTGCCACCTCTGGACAGGGGGGTGAAAAACTGTTTTTT
cdr3_aa: CATSGQGGEKLFF

d_call: TRBD1
clone_size: NA
j_call: TRBJ1-5
v_call: TRBV5-6
cdr3_nt: TGTGCCAGCAGCCGGGACAGGGTGGATCAGCCCCAGCATTTT
cdr3_aa: CASSRDRVDQPQHF

d_call: NA
clone_size: NA
j_call: TRBJ1-5
v_call: TRBV6-6
cdr3_nt: TGTGCCAGCAGTTGGCCATATGATAGCAATCAGCCCCAGCATTTT
cdr3_aa: CASSWPYDSNQPQHF

d_call: NA
clone_size: NA
j_call: TRBJ1-1
v_call: TRBV28
cdr3_nt: TGTGCCAGCAGGCCCGTCCGGACATTCCCCCCTGAAGCTTTCTTT
cdr3_aa: CASRPVRTFPPEAFF

d_call: NA
clone_size: NA
j_call: TRBJ1-3
v_call: TRBV21-1
cdr3_nt: TGTGCCAGCACCCCTCGGAAGGTCACGGCAGACACCATATATTTT
cdr3_aa: CASTPRKVTADTIYF

d_call: NA
clone_size: NA
j_call: TRBJ2-7
v_call: TRBV7-8
cdr3_nt: TGTGCCAGCAGCCCTTCCTACGAGCAGTACTTC
cdr3_aa: CASSPSYEQYF

d_call: NA
clone_size: NA
j_call: TRBJ1-1
v_call: TRBV19
cdr3_nt: TGTGCCAGTAGTATCCCGCAGAAGATTACGTTGAACACTGAAGCTTTCTTT
cdr3_aa: CASSIPQKITLNTEAFF

d_call: NA
clone_size: NA
j_call: TRBJ2-3
v_call: TRBV5-1
cdr3_nt: TGCGCCAGCAGCTTGCGGAGGGAAGATACGCAGTATTTT
cdr3_aa: CASSLRREDTQYF

d_call: TRBD1
clone_size: NA
j_call: TRBJ1-2
v_call: TRBV19
cdr3_nt: TGTGCCAGTAGTTCCCCCGGACAGGCCGCTAACTATGGCTACACCTTC
cdr3_aa: CASSSPGQAANYGYTF

d_call: NA
clone_size: NA
j_call: TRBJ1-3
v_call: TRBV11-2
cdr3_nt: TGTGCCAGCAGCTTAGTGCCGCTCTCTGGAAACACCATATATTTT
cdr3_aa: CASSLVPLSGNTIYF

d_call: NA
clone_size: NA
j_call: TRBJ1-1
v_call: TRBV4-1
cdr3_nt: TGCGCCAGCAGCCAAGGCCAGCCCGGGAACACTGAAGCTTTCTTT
cdr3_aa: CASSQGQPGNTEAFF

d_call: TRBD1
clone_size: NA
j_call: TRBJ1-5
v_call: TRBV27
cdr3_nt: TGTGCCAGCAGTCCCCCCGGGCCAGGGGGACAGCCCCAGCATTTT
cdr3_aa: CASSPPGPGGQPQHF